The clone carrying this T cell receptor beta chain appeared a few times. As yet, its antigen is unknown. Germline V gives CDR1 MNHEY, CDR2 SMNVEV (reference sequence). The CDR3 covers 11 residues. The V end lost 8 bases, the J end lost 6 bases, and 10 bases lay between the germline ends. In the library, individual cDNA molecules carried attached unique molecular identifiers. TCRdb analysed the 5' RACE reads with MiXCR anew, one entry per CDR3 protein. The data hold more than 75,000 distinct CDR3 sequences, with less than 15% observed a single time. This entry comes from a study of early T cells in non-severe SARS-CoV-2 infection. About the study: Sequencing of bulk RNA from unsorted whole blood was done, without chain pairing.

Broader study findings: Comparison of clonotypes with VDJdb favored anti-spike CD8 responses while missing private and CD4 specificities.

This clonotype was sampled from an adult who was a healthcare worker with PCR-confirmed SARS-CoV-2 infection or an uninfected control (not recorded which). V and J are TRBV27 and TRBJ1-1, with no clear D. The sequencing input was whole blood. CDR3 DNA sequence: TGTGCCAGCGTCCGGGGAGCTGAAGCTTTCTTT. Translated, it gives CASVRGAEAFF.